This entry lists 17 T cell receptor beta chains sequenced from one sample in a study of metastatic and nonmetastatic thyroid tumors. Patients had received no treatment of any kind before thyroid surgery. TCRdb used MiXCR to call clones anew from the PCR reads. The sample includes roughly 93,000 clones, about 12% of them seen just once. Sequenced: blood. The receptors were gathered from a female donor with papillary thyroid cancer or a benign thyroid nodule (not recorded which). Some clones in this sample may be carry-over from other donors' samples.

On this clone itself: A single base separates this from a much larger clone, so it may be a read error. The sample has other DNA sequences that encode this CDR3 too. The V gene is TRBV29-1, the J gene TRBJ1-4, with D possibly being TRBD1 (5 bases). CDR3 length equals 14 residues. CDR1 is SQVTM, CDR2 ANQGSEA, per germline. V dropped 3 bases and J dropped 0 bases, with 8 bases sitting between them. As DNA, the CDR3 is TGCAGCGTTGACGGGGGAGCAACTAATGAAAAACTGTTTTTT. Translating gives CSVDGGATNEKLFF.

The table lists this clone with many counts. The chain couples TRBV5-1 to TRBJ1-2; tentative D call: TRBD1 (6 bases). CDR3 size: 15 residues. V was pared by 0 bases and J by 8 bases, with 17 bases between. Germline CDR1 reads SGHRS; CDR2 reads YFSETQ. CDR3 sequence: CASSLEGGTSGGYTF. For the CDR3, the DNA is TGCGCCAGCAGCTTGGAGGGGGGGACGTCTGGAGGCTACACCTTC.

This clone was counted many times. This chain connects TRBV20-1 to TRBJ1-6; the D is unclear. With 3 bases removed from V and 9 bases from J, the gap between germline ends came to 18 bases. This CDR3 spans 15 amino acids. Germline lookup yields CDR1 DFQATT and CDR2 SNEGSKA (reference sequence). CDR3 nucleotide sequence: TGCAGTGCTAGGCTTCAGGCAGGCAGAGTTTCACCCCTCCACTTT. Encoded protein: CSARLQAGRVSPLHF.

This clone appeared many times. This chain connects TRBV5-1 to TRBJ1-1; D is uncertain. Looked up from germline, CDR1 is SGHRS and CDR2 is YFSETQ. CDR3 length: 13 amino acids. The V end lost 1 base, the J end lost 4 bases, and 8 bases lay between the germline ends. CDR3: CASSLQDATEAFF. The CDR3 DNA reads TGCGCCAGCAGCTTGCAGGATGCCACTGAAGCTTTCTTT. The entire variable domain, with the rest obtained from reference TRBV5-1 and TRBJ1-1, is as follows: KAGVTQTPRYLIKTRGQQVTLSCSPISGHRSVSWYQQTPGQGLQFLFEYFSETQRNKGNFPGRFSGRQFSNSRSEMNVSTLELGDSALYLCASSLQDATEAFFGQGTRLTVV.

DNA of the CDR3: TGCAGTTTTCCCCATGAGCGGACTAGCGGGAGCCTTCAGACCCAGTACTTC. It codes for CSFPHERTSGSLQTQYF. The V gene is TRBV20-1, the J gene TRBJ2-5, with TRBD2 matching 13 bases. Per the germline V gene, CDR1 is DFQATT and CDR2 is SNEGSKA (reference sequence). The V and J ends lost 8 bases and 6 bases, in that order; junction bases with no gene match: 18. The CDR3 contains 17 residues.

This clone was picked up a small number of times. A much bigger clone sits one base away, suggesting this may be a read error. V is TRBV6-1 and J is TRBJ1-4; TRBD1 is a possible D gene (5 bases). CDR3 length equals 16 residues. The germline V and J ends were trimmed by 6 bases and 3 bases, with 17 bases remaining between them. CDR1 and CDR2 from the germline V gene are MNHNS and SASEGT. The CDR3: CASSRPGPGANEKLFF. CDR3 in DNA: TGTGCCAGCAGCCGACCGGGGCCCGGAGCTAATGAAAAACTGTTTTTT.

Here the CDR3 DNA reads TGCGCCAGCAGCTTGGGGGACCAGGGGGTGGGACTCGAGACCCAGTACTTC. Encoded protein: CASSLGDQGVGLETQYF. V usage is TRBV5-1 and J usage is TRBJ2-5, with D possibly being TRBD1 (7 bases). The germline V gene has CDR1 SGHRS and CDR2 YFSETQ. The CDR3 covers 17 residues. The V and J ends lost 0 bases and 5 bases respectively, with 20 bases between them.

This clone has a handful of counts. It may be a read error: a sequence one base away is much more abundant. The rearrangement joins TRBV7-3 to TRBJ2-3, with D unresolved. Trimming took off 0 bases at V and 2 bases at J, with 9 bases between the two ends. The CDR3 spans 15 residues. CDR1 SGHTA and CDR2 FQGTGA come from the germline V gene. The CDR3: CASSLTGGVTDTQYF. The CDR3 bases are TGTGCCAGCAGCTTAACGGGTGGGGTCACAGATACGCAGTATTTT.

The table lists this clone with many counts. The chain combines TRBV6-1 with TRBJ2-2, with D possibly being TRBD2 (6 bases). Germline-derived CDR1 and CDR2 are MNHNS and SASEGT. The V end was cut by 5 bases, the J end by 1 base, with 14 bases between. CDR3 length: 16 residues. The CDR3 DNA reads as TGTGCCAGCAGTTTGATAGGCGGGAAGAACACCGGGGAGCTGTTTTTT. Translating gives CASSLIGGKNTGELFF.

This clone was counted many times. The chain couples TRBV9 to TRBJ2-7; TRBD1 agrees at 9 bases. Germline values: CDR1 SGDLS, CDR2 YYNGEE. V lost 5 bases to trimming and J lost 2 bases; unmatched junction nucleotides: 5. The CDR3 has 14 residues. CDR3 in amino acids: CASSPGQGAYEQYF. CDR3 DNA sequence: TGTGCCAGCAGTCCGGGACAGGGTGCCTACGAGCAGTACTTC.

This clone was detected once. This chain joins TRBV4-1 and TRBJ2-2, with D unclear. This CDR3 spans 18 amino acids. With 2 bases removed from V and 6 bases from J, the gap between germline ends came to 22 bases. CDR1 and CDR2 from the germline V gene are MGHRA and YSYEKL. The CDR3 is CASSQYPVGAQSAGELFF. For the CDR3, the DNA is TGCGCCAGCAGCCAATACCCAGTGGGCGCGCAAAGCGCCGGGGAGCTGTTTTTT.

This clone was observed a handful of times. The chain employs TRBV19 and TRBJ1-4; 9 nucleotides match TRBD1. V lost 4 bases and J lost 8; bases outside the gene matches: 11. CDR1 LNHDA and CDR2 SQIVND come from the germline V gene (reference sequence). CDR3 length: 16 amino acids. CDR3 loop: CASSTLAGTGYEKLFF. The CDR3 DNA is TGTGCCAGTAGTACTCTAGCCGGGACAGGGTACGAAAAACTGTTTTTT.

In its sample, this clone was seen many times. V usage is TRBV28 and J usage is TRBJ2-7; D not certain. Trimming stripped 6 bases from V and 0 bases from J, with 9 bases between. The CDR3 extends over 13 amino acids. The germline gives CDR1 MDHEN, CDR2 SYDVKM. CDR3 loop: CASRLLSSYEQYF. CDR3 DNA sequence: TGTGCCAGCAGGTTGCTTAGCTCCTACGAGCAGTACTTC. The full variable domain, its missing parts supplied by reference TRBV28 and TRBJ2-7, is DVKVTQSSRYLVKRTGEKVFLECVQDMDHENMFWYRQDPGLGLRLIYFSYDVKMKEKGDIPEGYSVSREKKERFSLILESASTNQTSMYLCASRLLSSYEQYFGPGTRLTVT.

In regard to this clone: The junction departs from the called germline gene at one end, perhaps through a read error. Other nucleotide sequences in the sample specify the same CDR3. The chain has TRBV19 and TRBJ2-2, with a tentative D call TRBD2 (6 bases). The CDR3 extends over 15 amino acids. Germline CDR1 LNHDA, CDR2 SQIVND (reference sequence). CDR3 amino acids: CASSIGTPNAGELFF. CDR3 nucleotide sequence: TGTGCCAGTAGTATCGGGACTCCTAACGCCGGTGAGCTGTTTTTT. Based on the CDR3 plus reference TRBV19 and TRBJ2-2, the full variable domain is DGGITQSPKYLFRKEGQNVTLSCEQNLNHDAMYWYRQDPGQGLRLIYYSQIVNDFQKGDIAEGYSVSREKKESFPLTVTSAQKNPTAFYLCASSIGTPNAGELFFGEGSRLTVL.

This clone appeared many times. CDR3 loop: CASSNLGQPQHF. Here the CDR3 DNA reads TGTGCCAGCAGCAACTTAGGACAGCCCCAGCATTTT. This chain uses TRBV7-2 with TRBJ1-5; D gene ambiguous. Germline CDR1 reads SGHTA; CDR2 reads FQGNSA. The V end lost 5 bases, the J end lost 7 bases, and 9 bases lay between the germline ends. The CDR3 extends over 12 amino acids.

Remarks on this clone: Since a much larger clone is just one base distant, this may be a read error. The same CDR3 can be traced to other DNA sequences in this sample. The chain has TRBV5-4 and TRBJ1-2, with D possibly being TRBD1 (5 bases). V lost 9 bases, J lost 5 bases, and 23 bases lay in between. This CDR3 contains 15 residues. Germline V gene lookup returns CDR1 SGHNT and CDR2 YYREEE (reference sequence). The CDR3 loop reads CATRGGTLEIYGYTF. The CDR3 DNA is TGTGCCACTCGGGGGGGGACCCTCGAAATATATGGCTACACCTTC.

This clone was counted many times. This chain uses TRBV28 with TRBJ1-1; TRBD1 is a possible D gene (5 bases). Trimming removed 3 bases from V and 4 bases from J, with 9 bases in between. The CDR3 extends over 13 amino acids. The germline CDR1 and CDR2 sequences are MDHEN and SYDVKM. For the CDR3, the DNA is TGTGCCAGCAGTTTCCCAGGGCTCACTGAAGCTTTCTTT. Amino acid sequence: CASSFPGLTEAFF.